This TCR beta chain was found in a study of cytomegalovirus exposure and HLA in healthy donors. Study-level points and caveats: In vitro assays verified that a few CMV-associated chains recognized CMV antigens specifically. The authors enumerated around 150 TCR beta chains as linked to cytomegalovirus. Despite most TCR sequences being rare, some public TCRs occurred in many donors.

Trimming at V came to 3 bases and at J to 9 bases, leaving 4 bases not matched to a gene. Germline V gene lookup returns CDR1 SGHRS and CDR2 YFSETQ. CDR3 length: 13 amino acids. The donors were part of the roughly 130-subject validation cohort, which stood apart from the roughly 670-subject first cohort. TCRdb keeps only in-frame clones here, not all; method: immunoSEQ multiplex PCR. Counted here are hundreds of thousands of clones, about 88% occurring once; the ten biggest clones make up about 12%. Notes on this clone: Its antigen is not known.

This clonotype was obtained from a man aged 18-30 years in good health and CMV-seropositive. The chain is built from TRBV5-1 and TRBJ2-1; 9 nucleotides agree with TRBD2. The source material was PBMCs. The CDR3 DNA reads TGCGCCAGCAGCTCGGGACTAGCTTTTGAGCAGTTCTTC. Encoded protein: CASSSGLAFEQFF.